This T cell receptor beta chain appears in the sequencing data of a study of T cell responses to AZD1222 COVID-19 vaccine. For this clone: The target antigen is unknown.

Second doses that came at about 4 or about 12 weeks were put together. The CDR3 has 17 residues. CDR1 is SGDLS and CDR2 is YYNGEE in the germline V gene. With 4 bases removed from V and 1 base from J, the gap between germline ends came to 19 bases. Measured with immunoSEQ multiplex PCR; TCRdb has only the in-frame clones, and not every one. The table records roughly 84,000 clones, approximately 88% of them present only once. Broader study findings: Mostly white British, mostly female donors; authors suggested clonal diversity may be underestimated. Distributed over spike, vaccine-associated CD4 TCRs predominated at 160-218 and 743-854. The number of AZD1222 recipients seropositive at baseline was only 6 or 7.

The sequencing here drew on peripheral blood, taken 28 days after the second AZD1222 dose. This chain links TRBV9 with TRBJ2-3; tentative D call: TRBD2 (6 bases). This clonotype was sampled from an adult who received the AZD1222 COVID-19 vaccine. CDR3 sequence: CASSSRPGWGGTDTQYF. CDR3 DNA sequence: TGTGCCAGCAGCTCCCGTCCAGGGTGGGGGGGCACAGATACGCAGTATTTT.